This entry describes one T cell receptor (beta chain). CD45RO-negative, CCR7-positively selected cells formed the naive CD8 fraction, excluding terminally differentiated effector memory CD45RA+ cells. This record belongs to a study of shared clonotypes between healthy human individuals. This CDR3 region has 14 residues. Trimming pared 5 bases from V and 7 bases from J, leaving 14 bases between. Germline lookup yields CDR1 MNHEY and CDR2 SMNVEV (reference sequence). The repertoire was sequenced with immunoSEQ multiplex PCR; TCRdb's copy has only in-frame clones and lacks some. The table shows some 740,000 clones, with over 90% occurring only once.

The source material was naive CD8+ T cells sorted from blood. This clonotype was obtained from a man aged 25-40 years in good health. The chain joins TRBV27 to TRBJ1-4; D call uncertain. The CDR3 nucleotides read TGTGCCAGCAGTACAATATGGGGTAGTGAAAAACTGTTTTTT. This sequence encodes CASSTIWGSEKLFF.